Given below is one T cell receptor beta chain in context. J was trimmed by 4 bases and V by 3 bases; bases with no gene match: 6. The CDR3 extends over 15 amino acids. Looked up from germline, CDR1 is MGHDK and CDR2 is SYGVNS. The entry originates in a study of blood T cell repertoires in COVID-19. Study summary: Samples taken during acute and convalescent COVID-19 were collected in the United States, Italy and Spain. From T cells, B-cell-depleted T cells, or PBMCs came the material, which was cDNA or gDNA.

Per the original methods: Reference gene primer amplification gave nucleated cell count estimates. Data came from immunoSEQ multiplex PCR; TCRdb stores just in-frame clones and leaves some out. V and J calls and clone size are those listed in that table; D and trimming were worked out from the DNA. The sample lists more than 10,000 clones; about 80% were seen once. The chain combines TRBV25-1 with TRBJ2-5; 9 nucleotides agree with TRBD1. The sequence came from a man in his forties with active or convalescent COVID-19. The specimen sequenced was peripheral blood. For the CDR3, the DNA is TGTGCCAGCAGTGATACGGGACAGGGCCGAGAGACCCAGTACTTC. It translates to CASSDTGQGRETQYF.